This entry concerns a single T cell receptor (beta chain). Its antigen is unknown. Looked up from germline, CDR1 is SGHDT and CDR2 is YYEEEE. The CDR3 covers 11 residues. Trimming took off 2 bases at V and 10 bases at J, with 7 bases between the two ends. The data derive from a study of cytomegalovirus exposure and HLA in healthy donors. Study in general: Drawn from HLA-typed donors, 83 million or so unique TCRs were held in an early data release.

Overall study results and limits: Clonal expansion was found to be greater in HLA-associated TCR beta chains than in equally common others in a later analysis.

PCR amplification relied on 60 Vbeta primers (plus 13 Jbeta primers). Libraries were prepared by immunoSEQ multiplex PCR; TCRdb keeps only in-frame clonotypes and omits some of them. The data show more than 150,000 clones, with over 70% seen just once and around 1.3% held by the top ten. This receptor was taken from a man aged 45-65 years in good health and CMV-seropositive. Sequencing used PBMCs. This chain links TRBV5-6 with TRBJ2-1; D gene uncertain. CDR3 nucleotide sequence: TGTGCCAGCAGCTTACTGAGCGAGCAGTTCTTC. Its translation: CASSLLSEQFF. The whole variable domain, remainder taken from reference TRBV5-6 and TRBJ2-1, is DAGVTQSPTHLIKTRGQQVTLRCSPKSGHDTVSWYQQALGQGPQFIFQYYEEEERQRGNFPDRFSGHQFPNYSSELNVNALLLGDSALYLCASSLLSEQFFGPGTRLTVL.